Given below is one T cell receptor beta chain in context. Antigen: not known. The CDR3 runs 13 residues. The V end was cut by 5 bases, the J end by 5 bases, with 11 bases between. In germline, CDR1 is KGHDR, CDR2 SFDVKD. The data originate from a study of T-cell memory formation after mild COVID-19. Study-wide context: Largely donor-specific sequence clusters came from a couple of donors.

From the 5' RACE reads, TCRdb called clonotypes with MiXCR, one entry per CDR3 protein. The sample has about 340,000 distinct CDR3 sequences, roughly 19% seen once. Study-level results: Contracting clones from day 15 to 85 showed balanced CD4/CD8; later expanders favored CD4+. CM and EM subsets held most contracting CD4+ clones; EMRA held CD8+ ones.

The V call is TRBV24-1, the J call TRBJ1-1; no reliable D call. The sample consisted of PBMCs or a T cell subset sorted from them (not recorded which). The source of this sequence is a young man who had mild COVID-19 (a few samples of this study predate the infection). Cell type and time point are not known. DNA for the CDR3: TGTGCCACCAGTGCCCGGGGTTTGACTGAAGCTTTCTTT. This gives the protein CATSARGLTEAFF.